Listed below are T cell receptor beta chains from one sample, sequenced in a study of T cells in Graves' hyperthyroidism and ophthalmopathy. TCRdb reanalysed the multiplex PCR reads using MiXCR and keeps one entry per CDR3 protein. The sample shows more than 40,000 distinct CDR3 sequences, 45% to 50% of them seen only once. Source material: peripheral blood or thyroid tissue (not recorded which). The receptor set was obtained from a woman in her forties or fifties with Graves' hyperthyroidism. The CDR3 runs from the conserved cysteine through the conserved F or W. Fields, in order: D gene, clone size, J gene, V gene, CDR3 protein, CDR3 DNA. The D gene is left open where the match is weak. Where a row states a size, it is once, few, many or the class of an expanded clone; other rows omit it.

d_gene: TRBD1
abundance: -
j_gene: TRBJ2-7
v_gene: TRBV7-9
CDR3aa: CASSADGTGGYEQYF
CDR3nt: TGTGCCAGCAGCGCCGACGGGACAGGGGGCTACGAGCAGTACTTC

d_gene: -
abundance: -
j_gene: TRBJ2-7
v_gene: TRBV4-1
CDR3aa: CASSQEGVIPHEQYF
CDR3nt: TGCGCCAGCAGCCAAGAAGGCGTCATCCCCCACGAGCAGTACTTC

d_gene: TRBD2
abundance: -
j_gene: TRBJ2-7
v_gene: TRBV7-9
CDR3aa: CASSSGLAGIYEQYF
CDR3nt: TGTGCCAGCAGCTCCGGACTAGCGGGAATCTACGAGCAGTACTTC

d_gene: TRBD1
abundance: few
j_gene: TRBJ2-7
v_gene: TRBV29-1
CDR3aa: CSAGTGSYEQYF
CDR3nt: TGCAGCGCTGGGACAGGGTCCTACGAGCAGTACTTC

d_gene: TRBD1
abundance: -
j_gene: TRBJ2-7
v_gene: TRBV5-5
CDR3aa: CASSVGQGQSEQYF
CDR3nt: TGTGCCAGCAGCGTGGGACAGGGGCAGAGCGAGCAGTACTTC

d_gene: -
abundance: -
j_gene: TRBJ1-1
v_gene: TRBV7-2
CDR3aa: CASSLARSVEALF
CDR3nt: TGTGCCAGCAGCTTAGCGAGGTCCGTTGAAGCTCTCTTT

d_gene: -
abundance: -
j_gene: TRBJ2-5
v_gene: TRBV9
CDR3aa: CASSGSRDQETQNF
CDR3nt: TGCGCCAGCAGCGGTTCAAGGGACCAAGAGACCCAGAACTTC

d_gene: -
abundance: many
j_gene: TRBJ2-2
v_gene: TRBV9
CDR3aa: CASSVIGTAGELFF
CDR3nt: TGTGCCAGCAGCGTAATAGGTACAGCCGGGGAGCTGTTTTTT

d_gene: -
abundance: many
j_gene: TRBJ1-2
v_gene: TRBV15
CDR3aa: CATSSKTASNYGYTF
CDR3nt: TGTGCCACCAGTAGTAAAACTGCCTCTAACTATGGCTACACCTTC

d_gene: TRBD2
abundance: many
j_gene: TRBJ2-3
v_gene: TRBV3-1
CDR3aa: CASSQGLASTDTQYF
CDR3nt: TGTGCCAGCAGCCAGGGACTAGCTAGCACAGATACGCAGTATTTT

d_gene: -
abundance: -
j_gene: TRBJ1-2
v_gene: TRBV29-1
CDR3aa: CSLGQNYGYTF
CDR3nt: TGCAGCTTGGGACAAAACTATGGCTACACCTTC

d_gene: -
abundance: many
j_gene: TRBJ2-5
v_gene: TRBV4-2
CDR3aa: CASSQRRQETQYF
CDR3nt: TGTGCCAGCAGCCAACGCAGGCAAGAGACCCAGTACTTC

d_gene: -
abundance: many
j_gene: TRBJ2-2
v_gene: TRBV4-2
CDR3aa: CASSHRRGEDTGELFF
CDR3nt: TGTGCCAGCAGCCATAGAAGGGGGGAAGACACCGGGGAGCTGTTTTTT

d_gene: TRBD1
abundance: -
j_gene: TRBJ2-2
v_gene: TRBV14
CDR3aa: CASRTDRGPEAPRVNTGELFF
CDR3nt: TGTGCCAGCAGGACGGACAGGGGGCCGGAGGCCCCTCGCGTGAACACCGGGGAGCTGTTTTTT

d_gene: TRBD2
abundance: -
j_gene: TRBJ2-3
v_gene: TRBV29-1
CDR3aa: CSVDLGTSGRATDTQYF
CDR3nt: TGCAGCGTTGACCTGGGGACTAGCGGGAGGGCCACAGATACGCAGTATTTT

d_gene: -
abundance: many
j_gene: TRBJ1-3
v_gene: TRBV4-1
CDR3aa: CASSHVRGGYTVNTIYF
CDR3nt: TGCGCCAGCAGCCACGTTCGGGGGGGGTATACGGTTAACACCATATATTTT

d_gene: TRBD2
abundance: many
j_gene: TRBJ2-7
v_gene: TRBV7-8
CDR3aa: CASSSLAGVKEQYF
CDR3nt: TGTGCCAGCAGCTCTCTAGCGGGAGTGAAAGAGCAGTACTTC

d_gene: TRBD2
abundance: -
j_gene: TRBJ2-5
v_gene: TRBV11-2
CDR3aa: CASSFRRETQCF
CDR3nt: TGTGCCAGCAGCTTCCGGCGGGAGACCCAGTGCTTC

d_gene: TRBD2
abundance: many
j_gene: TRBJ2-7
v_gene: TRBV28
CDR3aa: CASSYIAGAQEQYF
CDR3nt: TGTGCCAGCAGTTACATAGCGGGAGCACAGGAGCAGTACTTC

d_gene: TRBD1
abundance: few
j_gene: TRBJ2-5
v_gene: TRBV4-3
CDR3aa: CASSPRQGRTETQYF
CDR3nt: TGCGCCAGCAGCCCGCGACAGGGACGAACGGAGACCCAGTACTTC

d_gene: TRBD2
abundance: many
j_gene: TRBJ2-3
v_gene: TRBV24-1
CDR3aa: CATSDLAGVGTDTQYF
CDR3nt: TGTGCCACCAGTGATCTAGCGGGAGTGGGTACAGATACGCAGTATTTT

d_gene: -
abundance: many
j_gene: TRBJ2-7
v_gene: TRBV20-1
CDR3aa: CSGRGGSSYEQYF
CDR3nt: TGCAGTGGACGTGGAGGGTCATCCTACGAGCAGTACTTC

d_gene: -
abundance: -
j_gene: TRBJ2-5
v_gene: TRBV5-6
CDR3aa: CASSLFNGGYQETQYF
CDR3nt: TGTGCCAGCAGCTTGTTTAATGGGGGATACCAAGAGACCCAGTACTTC

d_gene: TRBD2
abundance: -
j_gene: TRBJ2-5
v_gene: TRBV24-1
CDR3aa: CATSDWTSGGQETQYF
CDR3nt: TGTGCCACCAGTGATTGGACTAGCGGGGGCCAAGAGACCCAGTACTTC

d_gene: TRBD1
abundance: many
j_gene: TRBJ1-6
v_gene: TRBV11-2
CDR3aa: CASRTGPLNSPLHF
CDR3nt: TGTGCCAGCAGGACAGGGCCTCTCAATTCACCCCTCCACTTT

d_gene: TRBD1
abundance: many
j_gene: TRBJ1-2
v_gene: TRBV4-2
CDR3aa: CASSQVDRGNYGYTF
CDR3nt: TGTGCCAGCAGCCAAGTGGACAGGGGAAACTATGGCTACACCTTC

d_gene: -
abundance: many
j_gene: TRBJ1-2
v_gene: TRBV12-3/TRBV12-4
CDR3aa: CASSPDRNYGYTF
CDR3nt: TGTGCCAGCAGCCCTGACAGAAACTATGGCTACACCTTC

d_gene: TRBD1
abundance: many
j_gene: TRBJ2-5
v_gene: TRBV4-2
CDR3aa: CASSQHRDREETQYF
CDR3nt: TGTGCCAGCAGCCAACACCGGGACAGGGAAGAGACCCAGTACTTC

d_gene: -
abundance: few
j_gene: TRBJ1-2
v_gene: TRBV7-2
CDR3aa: CASSLRIFGYTF
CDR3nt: TGTGCCAGCAGCTTGAGGATATTTGGCTACACCTTC

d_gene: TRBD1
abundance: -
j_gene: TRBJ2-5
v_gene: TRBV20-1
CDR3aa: CSARGDRGPGETQYF
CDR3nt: TGCAGTGCTAGAGGCGACAGGGGCCCGGGTGAGACCCAGTACTTC

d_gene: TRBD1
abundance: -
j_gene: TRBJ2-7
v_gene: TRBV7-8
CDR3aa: CASSYVSRTGDYEQYF
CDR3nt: TGTGCCAGCAGCTACGTATCAAGGACAGGGGACTACGAGCAGTACTTC

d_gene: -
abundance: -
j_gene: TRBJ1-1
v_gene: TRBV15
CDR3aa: CATSSRLDRPATEAFF
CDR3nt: TGTGCCACCAGCAGCCGACTTGACAGGCCGGCCACTGAAGCTTTCTTT

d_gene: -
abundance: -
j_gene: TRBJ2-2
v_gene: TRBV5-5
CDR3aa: CASSWGGITGELFF
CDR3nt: TGCGCCAGCAGCTGGGGCGGGATCACCGGGGAGCTGTTTTTT

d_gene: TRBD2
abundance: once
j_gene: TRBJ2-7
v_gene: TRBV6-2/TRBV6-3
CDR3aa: CASSLSGRAVYEQYF
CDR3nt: TGTGCCAGCAGTTTGAGCGGGAGGGCCGTATACGAGCAGTACTTC

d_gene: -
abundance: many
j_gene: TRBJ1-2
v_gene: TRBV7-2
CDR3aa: CASSSRGGVRNYGYTF
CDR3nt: TGTGCCAGCAGCTCGAGAGGGGGGGTGCGGAACTATGGCTACACCTTC

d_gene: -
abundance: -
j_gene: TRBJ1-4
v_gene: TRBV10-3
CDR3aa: CASSRKTGTEKLFF
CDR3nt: TGTGCCAGCAGTCGCAAAACAGGGACGGAAAAACTGTTTTTT

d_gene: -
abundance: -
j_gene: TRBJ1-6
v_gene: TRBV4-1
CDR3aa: CASSPSLLHF
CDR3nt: TGCGCCAGCAGCCCAAGCCTCCTCCACTTT

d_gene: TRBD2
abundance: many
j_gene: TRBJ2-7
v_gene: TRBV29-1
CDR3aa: CSASAAGEYEQYF
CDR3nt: TGCAGCGCTTCGGCCGCGGGAGAGTACGAGCAGTACTTC

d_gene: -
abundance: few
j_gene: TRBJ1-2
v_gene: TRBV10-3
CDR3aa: CAISIEGYTF
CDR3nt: TGTGCCATCAGTATTGAGGGCTACACCTTC

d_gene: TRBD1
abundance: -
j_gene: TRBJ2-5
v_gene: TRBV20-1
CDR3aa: CSARPRGHGREETQYF
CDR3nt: TGCAGTGCTAGGCCCAGGGGGCACGGGAGAGAGGAGACCCAGTACTTC

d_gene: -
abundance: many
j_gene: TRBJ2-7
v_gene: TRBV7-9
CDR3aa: CASSFNSYEQYF
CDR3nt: TGTGCCAGCAGCTTTAACTCCTACGAGCAGTACTTC

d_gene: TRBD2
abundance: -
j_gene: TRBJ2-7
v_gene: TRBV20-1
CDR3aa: CSAGLAGIYEQYF
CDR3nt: TGCAGTGCAGGACTAGCGGGAATCTACGAGCAGTACTTC

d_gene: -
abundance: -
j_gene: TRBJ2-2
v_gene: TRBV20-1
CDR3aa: CSARTGNTGELFF
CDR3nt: TGCAGTGCTAGGACAGGGAACACCGGGGAGCTGTTTTTT

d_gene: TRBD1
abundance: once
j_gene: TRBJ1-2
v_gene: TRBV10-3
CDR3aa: CAISGERPGGDYGYTF
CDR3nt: TGTGCCATCAGTGGAGAAAGGCCAGGGGGCGACTATGGCTACACCTTC

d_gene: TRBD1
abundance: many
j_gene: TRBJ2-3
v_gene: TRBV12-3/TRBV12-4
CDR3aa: CASSWTGGVRTQYF
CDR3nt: TGTGCCAGCAGTTGGACAGGGGGCGTCCGTACGCAGTATTTT

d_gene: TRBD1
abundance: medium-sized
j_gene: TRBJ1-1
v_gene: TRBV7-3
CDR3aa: CASSLWGQKNTEAFF
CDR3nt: TGTGCCAGCAGCTTATGGGGACAGAAGAACACTGAAGCTTTCTTT

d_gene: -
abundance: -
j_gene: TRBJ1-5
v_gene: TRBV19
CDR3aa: CASSMRLAGETQHF
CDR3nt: TGTGCCAGTAGTATGCGACTAGCGGGAGAGACCCAGCATTTT